In this sample, the clone carrying this TCR beta chain turned up a few times. These data belong to a study of CD8+ T cells in alopecia areata. The CDR3 length is 11 residues. Per the germline V gene, CDR1 is SEHNR and CDR2 is FQNEAQ (reference sequence). V was cut by 7 bases and J by 4 bases, with 6 bases left in between. In each case, RNA was isolated and then reverse transcribed into cDNA as the sequencing template. Profiled with immunoSEQ multiplex PCR; TCRdb holds only in-frame clones, not every one. The data contain under 150,000 clones, around 45% of them seen just once; the ten biggest clones take up 10%.

Source material: NKG2D-low CD8+ T cells sorted from blood. This TCR came from a human donor with alopecia areata. The chain couples TRBV7-9 to TRBJ2-3; D call uncertain. The CDR3 coding sequence is TGTGCCAGCAACCGACCAGATACGCAGTATTTT. Protein product: CASNRPDTQYF.